The T cell receptor beta chain described here comes from a study of blood T cell repertoires in COVID-19. Study as a whole: Acute-phase and convalescent COVID-19 samples originated in the United States, Italy and Spain. Sources were T cells, B-cell-depleted T cells, or PBMCs; the material itself was cDNA or gDNA.

V lost 5 bases to trimming and J lost 5 bases; unmatched junction nucleotides: 14. This CDR3 comprises 16 residues. The V gene's germline CDR1 is SEHNR and CDR2 FQNEAQ (reference sequence). Original analysis: Estimation of nucleated cell counts relied on the amplification of reference gene primers. Method: immunoSEQ multiplex PCR; TCRdb's copy keeps in-frame clones and lacks some. The D gene and trimming were derived from the DNA, and the V and J assignments and clone size from that table. The sample shows roughly 130,000 clones, 80% of them seen only once. The sequence was obtained from a man between 70 and 80 years old with acute or convalescent COVID-19. The chain links TRBV7-9 to TRBJ1-2, with TRBD1 matching 7 bases. The specimen sequenced was peripheral blood. The CDR3 coding sequence is TGTGCCAGCAGCCTCTTTCAGGGGGGCGCCCCGTATGGCTACACCTTC. This sequence encodes CASSLFQGGAPYGYTF.